Below are 3 T cell receptor beta chains sequenced from a single sample in a study of cytomegalovirus exposure and HLA in healthy donors. Primers for the PCR totalled 60 Vbeta and 13 Jbeta. Using immunoSEQ multiplex PCR, the repertoire was profiled, and TCRdb retains in-frame clones only, with some absent. Of approximately 94,000 clones listed, approximately 80% are singletons. Sequencing used PBMCs. The receptors were sampled from a young man in good health and CMV-seropositive.

V usage is TRBV28 and J usage is TRBJ2-7, with 7 bases fitting TRBD1. This CDR3 contains 15 residues. Germline trimming cut 7 bases from V and 1 base from J; bases unmatched to any gene: 10. Per germline, CDR1 MDHEN and CDR2 SYDVKM. CDR3 sequence: CASTRQVGQSYEQYF. CDR3 in DNA: TGTGCCAGCACTCGGCAGGTGGGACAGTCCTACGAGCAGTACTTC.

For this clone: The junction differs from germline at one of its ends, possibly a read error. J is TRBJ2-4 and V is TRBV7-2, with 8 bases identical to TRBD1. The germline gives CDR1 SGHTA, CDR2 FQGNSA. This CDR3 region has 11 residues. The CDR3 DNA reads TGCAGTTCCCGACAGGGGAACATTCAGTACTTC. Translation: CSSRQGNIQYF. The whole variable domain, filled in from reference TRBV7-2 and TRBJ2-4, reads GAGVSQSPSNKVTEKGKDVELRCDPISGHTALYWYRQSLGQGLEFLIYFQGNSAPDKSGLPSDRFSAERTGGSVSTLTIQRTQQEDSAVYLCSSRQGNIQYFGAGTRLSVL.

This chain joins TRBV30 and TRBJ1-1, with no clear D. V lost 3 bases to trimming and J lost 1 base, with 18 bases between them. Per the germline V gene, CDR1 is GTSNPN and CDR2 is SVGIG (reference sequence). The CDR3 spans 16 residues. CDR3 DNA: TGTGCCTGGAGGTACCCCCTGAGGGTGACGAACACTGAAGCTTTCTTT. Translation gives CAWRYPLRVTNTEAFF.